This T cell receptor (beta chain) is from a study of shared clonotypes between healthy human individuals. Study-wide background: A couple of women and a few men aged 18 to 49 made up the donors.

Nashville, Tennessee was home to all donors, who were Caucasian adults. The authors' processing: ImmunoSEQ output held junction-only sequences without quality scores, so filtering differed. TCRdb's copy holds only in-frame clones and misses some; the assay was immunoSEQ multiplex PCR. D and trimming come from the DNA, and the V and J calls and clone size come from that table. The sample shows fewer than 3 million clones, roughly 90% of them seen only once. CDR3 length equals 16 residues. Trimming shortened V by 0 bases and J by 0 bases, and 11 bases separated the two germline ends. Germline V gives CDR1 SGHTA, CDR2 FQGNSA.

The rearrangement links TRBV7-2 to TRBJ2-5; D remains unclear. The sequence came from a man between 18 and 29 years old in good health. Some clones in this sample may be carry-over from other donors' samples. Sequencing used naive CD4+ T cells from PBMCs. The subset: CD45RA+ positively selected. The CDR3 loop is CASSLAKAQYQETQYF. CDR3 nucleotides: TGTGCCAGCAGCTTAGCGAAGGCACAGTACCAAGAGACCCAGTACTTC. The full variable domain, in which reference TRBV7-2 and TRBJ2-5 provide the parts outside the CDR3, is GAGVSQSPSNKVTEKGKDVELRCDPISGHTALYWYRQSLGQGLEFLIYFQGNSAPDKSGLPSDRFSAERTGGSVSTLTIQRTQQEDSAVYLCASSLAKAQYQETQYFGPGTRLLVL.